This TCR beta chain derives from a study of post-analysis software for immune sequencing data (dated by TCRdb to the mid-2010s). A note on the overall study: Recorded disease courses included relapsing-remitting, secondary progressive and progressive-relapsing multiple sclerosis, with some patients lacking subtype annotation. A subset of samples was prepared in parallel using single-end sample barcoding, then pooled and co-amplified after Illumina adapter ligation. The patient repertoires were set against 10 or so previously published healthy control repertoires from donors whose ages ranged from roughly 6 to 26 years. Results and caveats for the whole study, not just this receptor: Significantly higher frequencies in patients than in controls were found for several TRBV segments, including TRBV5-6, TRBV5-1 and TRBV20-1. The multiple sclerosis patient group was slightly younger than the control group. Compared with controls, multiple sclerosis patients had significantly lower normalized Chao1 diversity, a finding suggesting substantial peripheral T-cell clonal expansion. Strong co-clustering of samples prepared in the same batch was shown by direct clustering with F measure, prompting a batch-effect correction.

TCR beta repertoires were profiled from peripheral blood of under 15 young patients with multiple sclerosis to demonstrate the VDJtools post-analysis software. The patients with multiple sclerosis were children and adolescents between about 6 and 15 years of age. The library came from PCR. Sequencing relied on an Illumina HiSeq 2500. To reduce PCR and sequencing biases, unique molecular identifiers were built into the TCR beta cDNA libraries. Every 1 to 10 million input T cells yielded roughly 500,000 cDNA molecules, meaning each molecule approximated one T cell. The patient libraries were prepared and sequenced with the same protocol used for the earlier healthy control dataset. Within a given batch, samples were prepared together, multiplexed and sequenced on the same HiSeq lane. The study's own analysis went as follows. Raw barcoded reads were processed with MIGEC, discarding single-read molecular identifier groups before consensus assembly and CDR3 extraction. VDJtools was used for post-analysis of the clonotype tables, and diversity was normalized by down-sampling every dataset to the size of the smallest sample. In repertoire overlap clustering, CDR3 amino acid sequences, but not nucleotide sequences, were matched to correct batch-related cross-sample contamination. The raw public data were reprocessed by TCRdb itself: fastp quality trimming at Q25, MiXCR clonotype calling, in-frame beta chains only. Merged by CDR3 protein, the rows form single entries marked with the most common genes and DNA. TCRdb's processing, not the authors' own work, is the source of the V and J calls. Counted in this sample were 800,000 to 950,000 distinct CDR3 sequences; 53% of them appeared once. Approximately 4.5% of the sample belongs to the ten largest clones.

The CDR1 and CDR2 encoded by the germline V gene are MNHEY and SVGAGI. The CDR3 starts with the cysteine, ends with the phenylalanine, and has 13 residues. Kept here is only the CDR3 DNA, which spans 39 bases and is read in frame from base 1. Here V drops 2 bases and J drops 14 bases, and the junction holds 6 bases not matched to any gene. A note on this clonotype: Its antigen is currently not known. Within one base of it there is no much larger clone, and no base qualities were kept.

The sequenced sample consisted of blood. This receptor was obtained from a girl between 5 and 17 years old with multiple sclerosis. The rearranged segments are TRBV6-5 and TRBJ2-1; the central 10 bases match TRBD1. The sequenced DNA is TGTGCCAGCAGTTACACTAGGGACAGGGGAGAGTTCTTC. This is translated as CASSYTRDRGEFF.